A selection of T cell receptor beta chains follows, all from one sample in a study of CD8 T cells in ankylosing spondylitis. Each CDR3 protein gets one entry after TCRdb re-called the 5' RACE reads with MiXCR. This table has more than 95,000 distinct CDR3 sequences, 7.5% to 9% appearing once. Source material: blood, either unsorted or a sorted T cell fraction (not recorded which). The source is a male donor with ankylosing spondylitis or in good health (not recorded which). The CDR3 runs from the conserved cysteine through the conserved F or W. The order of the fields is CDR3 DNA, CDR3 protein, D gene, clone size, V gene, J gene. D genes are given only for firm matches. Where a row states a size, it is once, few, many or the class of an expanded clone; other rows omit it.

TGTGCCAGCAACCACCTTCCAGGGCCCCAGGAGGCCAAAAACATTCAGTACTTC	CASNHLPGPQEAKNIQYF	-	many	TRBV5-5	TRBJ2-4
TGTGCCAGCAGTTTGGGGGGGCCCTCCTACGAGCAGTACTTC	CASSLGGPSYEQYF	-	many	TRBV12-3/TRBV12-4	TRBJ2-7
TGTGCCAGCAGTTACGAAATAAGGGCTACCTACGAGCAGTACTTC	CASSYEIRATYEQYF	-	many	TRBV6-5	TRBJ2-7
TGCGCCAGCAGAAGAGACAGAGCCTACGAGCAGTACTTC	CASRRDRAYEQYF	-	few	TRBV5-1	TRBJ2-7
TGTGCCAGCAGCTTGACTAGCGGGGGGGCCAGAGATACGCAGTATTTT	CASSLTSGGARDTQYF	TRBD2	many	TRBV7-3	TRBJ2-3
TGTGCCAGCAGCTCATACAGGTCCGAGCAGTACTTC	CASSSYRSEQYF	-	many	TRBV7-6	TRBJ2-7
TGTGCCAGCAGCCAAAGGGGGGCCTACTACGAGCAGTACTTC	CASSQRGAYYEQYF	-	many	TRBV2	TRBJ2-7
TGTGCCAGCAGCCGAAGCGGGGGGAACACAGATACGCAGTATTTT	CASSRSGGNTDTQYF	TRBD2	-	TRBV7-6	TRBJ2-3
TGCAGTGCTAGAGATAGCAGGGCCGCCGATTACGAGCAGTACTTC	CSARDSRAADYEQYF	-	many	TRBV20-1	TRBJ2-7
TGTGCCAGCAGCCGTCCAGGGACCGCCGGAAACATTCAGTACTTC	CASSRPGTAGNIQYF	-	-	TRBV7-2	TRBJ2-4
TGTGCCAGCAGCTTAGTAGCTAGCGGTAACTACGAGCAGTACTTC	CASSLVASGNYEQYF	TRBD2	few	TRBV7-2	TRBJ2-7
TGCGCCAGCAGCTTGAATCGGGGCCTCACTGAAGCTTTCTTT	CASSLNRGLTEAFF	-	many	TRBV5-1	TRBJ1-1
TGTGCCACATTTCGGGGATTCAACACCGGGGAGCTGTTTTTT	CATFRGFNTGELFF	-	many	TRBV5-6	TRBJ2-2
TGCAGTGCTAGACCAGGGGGGGTTTCCTACACCTTC	CSARPGGVSYTF	TRBD1	many	TRBV20-1	TRBJ1-2
TGTGCCAGCAGTTTGATCCGGGGTGGGGCCGAGCAGTACTTC	CASSLIRGGAEQYF	-	-	TRBV12-3/TRBV12-4	TRBJ2-7
TGCGCCAGCAACTTTTTAGGGAGTGAGCAGTTCTTC	CASNFLGSEQFF	-	-	TRBV4-3	TRBJ2-1
TGTGCCAGCTCACCCGGGGGAGGCATGGCCACCGGGGAGCTGTTTTTT	CASSPGGGMATGELFF	-	many	TRBV18	TRBJ2-2
TGTGCCAGCAGTAGAGATCCGGGAGATAACTATGGCTACACCTTC	CASSRDPGDNYGYTF	-	-	TRBV11-1	TRBJ1-2
TGCAGTGCTCCCGGTCCCGTCGACGATAATTCACCCCTCCACTTT	CSAPGPVDDNSPLHF	-	many	TRBV20-1	TRBJ1-6
TGCAGTACAGCCTCATATGGGGCAGGGGAGACCCAGTACTTC	CSTASYGAGETQYF	-	many	TRBV20-1	TRBJ2-5
TGTGCCAGCAGCTTATCTGCGGTCTACGAGCAGTACTTC	CASSLSAVYEQYF	-	many	TRBV7-9	TRBJ2-7
TGCAGCGTGGGGACAAAGTACCAAGAGACCCAGTACTTC	CSVGTKYQETQYF	-	many	TRBV29-1	TRBJ2-5
TGCAGTGCTAGAGTAGTGGGCAGCGACAATCAGCCCCAGCATTTT	CSARVVGSDNQPQHF	-	many	TRBV20-1	TRBJ1-5
TGCAGTGCTAGGGCCGCTCGGACAGGGGCATACAGCGAGCAGTACTTC	CSARAARTGAYSEQYF	TRBD1	many	TRBV20-1	TRBJ2-7
TGCAGCGTTGGATGGGACCTAGCGGGCTACGAGCAGTACTTC	CSVGWDLAGYEQYF	TRBD2	many	TRBV29-1	TRBJ2-7
TGTGCCAGCTCCCAGGGACTAGCGGGGGCCGGCGAGCAGTTCTTC	CASSQGLAGAGEQFF	TRBD2	many	TRBV18	TRBJ2-1
TGTGCCAGCAGCTCTTCACAGGGGGACGGGACCGGGGAGCTGTTTTTT	CASSSSQGDGTGELFF	TRBD1	many	TRBV7-9	TRBJ2-2
TGTGCCAGCAGCGGAGGGCTAGCGGGGGTCACAGATACGCAGTATTTT	CASSGGLAGVTDTQYF	TRBD2	many	TRBV9	TRBJ2-3
TGTGCCAGCAGCAGGGGTTCCTGGGCCGAGCAGTACTTC	CASSRGSWAEQYF	-	many	TRBV27	TRBJ2-7
TGCGCCAGCAAGCTCTACTCCGCCCCCGGGGAGCTGTTTTTT	CASKLYSAPGELFF	-	many	TRBV5-1	TRBJ2-2
TGCAGCGTTGGACAGGGGGCTTTCGAGACCCAGTACTTC	CSVGQGAFETQYF	TRBD1	many	TRBV29-1	TRBJ2-5
TGTGCCATCAGACCCACCGCGGAGACAGGCTACACTGAAGCTTTCTTT	CAIRPTAETGYTEAFF	-	many	TRBV10-3	TRBJ1-1
TGTGCCAGCAGCTTAGCGTTGGGGGGGTGGGAGACCCAGTACTTC	CASSLALGGWETQYF	TRBD2	many	TRBV7-2	TRBJ2-5
TGTGCCAGCAGTTCCCGGGACAGTCATGGCTACACCTTC	CASSSRDSHGYTF	TRBD1	many	TRBV27	TRBJ1-2
TGCAGTGCCGGGCCGGGGGCTGAAGCTTTCTTT	CSAGPGAEAFF	-	many	TRBV20-1	TRBJ1-1
TGTGCCAGCAGCTTAGCAGCTGAAGCTTTCTTT	CASSLAAEAFF	-	-	TRBV7-2	TRBJ1-1
TGTGCCAGCAGCCATAGTCAGTACCAAGAGACCCAGTACTTC	CASSHSQYQETQYF	-	many	TRBV7-6	TRBJ2-5
TGCGCCAGCAGCCAAGAAGTGGGAGACTCCTACGAGCAGTACTTC	CASSQEVGDSYEQYF	-	-	TRBV4-3	TRBJ2-7
TGTGCCAGCAGCCCTTCGCTTGCGGGGGCCTACGAGCAGTACTTC	CASSPSLAGAYEQYF	TRBD2	-	TRBV9	TRBJ2-7
TGTGCCAGCAGTTACTCTCAGGGGCGGCGGAATCAGCCCCAGCATTTT	CASSYSQGRRNQPQHF	-	many	TRBV6-2/TRBV6-3	TRBJ1-5
TGCAGCGTTGACGGACAGGGAAACTCCTACGAGCAGTACTTC	CSVDGQGNSYEQYF	TRBD1	-	TRBV29-1	TRBJ2-7
TGTGCCATCAGTGAGTCGGGCAAGGGATACGAGCAGTACTTC	CAISESGKGYEQYF	-	many	TRBV10-3	TRBJ2-7
TGTGCCAGCAGCTCCAGACAGAGCACAGATACGCAGTATTTT	CASSSRQSTDTQYF	-	many	TRBV5-5	TRBJ2-3
TGTGCCAGCAGCTTAGCGCTGGAGTCACCCCTCCACTTT	CASSLALESPLHF	-	few	TRBV7-9	TRBJ1-6
TGTGCCAGTAGTTTTGAGGGAGGCGTCACAGATACGCAGTATTTT	CASSFEGGVTDTQYF	-	many	TRBV19	TRBJ2-3
TGTGCCAGCAGTTTAGGAACAGGGGCCAACACCGGGGAGCTGTTTTTT	CASSLGTGANTGELFF	TRBD1	many	TRBV27	TRBJ2-2
TGTGCCAGCTCACCAGGGACTAAAGAGGACCAGTACTTC	CASSPGTKEDQYF	TRBD2	many	TRBV18	TRBJ2-5
TGTGCCAGCAGTTTAGTAGGGGTCGGGCAGTTCTTC	CASSLVGVGQFF	-	many	TRBV12-3/TRBV12-4	TRBJ2-1
TGCAGTGCTACGATGCTAGCGGGGGGATCAGAGACCCAGTACTTC	CSATMLAGGSETQYF	TRBD2	many	TRBV20-1	TRBJ2-5
TGTGCCAGCAGTCAATTTTTTAGCGGAAGCTCCTACGAGCAGTACTTC	CASSQFFSGSSYEQYF	-	few	TRBV6-1	TRBJ2-7
TGCGCCAGCAGCTTGGGACTAGCGGTCAATGAGCAGTTCTTC	CASSLGLAVNEQFF	TRBD2	many	TRBV5-1	TRBJ2-1
TGCAGTGCTAGAGATGCCCTTGTCGCGGGAGACGGCGAGCAGTACTTC	CSARDALVAGDGEQYF	TRBD2	many	TRBV20-1	TRBJ2-7
TGTGCCAGCAGCCAAGGCCAGACAGGAGGGAATCAGCCCCAGCATTTT	CASSQGQTGGNQPQHF	-	many	TRBV4-2	TRBJ1-5
TGCAGCACTCCCGGGGGGATGAACACTGAAGCTTTCTTT	CSTPGGMNTEAFF	-	few	TRBV20-1	TRBJ1-1
TGTGCCACCTCCAGGGGGAGTTTGACCGGGGAGCTGTTTTTT	CATSRGSLTGELFF	TRBD1	many	TRBV9	TRBJ2-2